This TCR beta chain is from a study of cytomegalovirus exposure and HLA in healthy donors. The CDR3 is 15 residues long. Per the germline V gene, CDR1 is SGHRS and CDR2 is YFSETQ. V trimming: 3 bases; J trimming: 10 bases; junction bases outside the gene matches: 12. PCR used 60 Vbeta primers and 13 Jbeta primers. Produced via immunoSEQ multiplex PCR; TCRdb's table is partial and in-frame only. The sample consists of about 160,000 clones, roughly four fifths of them appearing once. The TCR sequence derives from a woman between 50 and 59 years old in good health and CMV-seronegative. The sequencing input was PBMCs. The J gene is TRBJ1-4, the V gene TRBV5-1; TRBD1 aligns across 7 bases. The CDR3 DNA reads TGCGCCAGCAGCTCAACCGGAGGGGGCGAGGGAAAACTGTTTTTT. It translates to CASSSTGGGEGKLFF.